This paragraph covers one T cell receptor beta chain sequence. Assay used: immunoSEQ multiplex PCR; TCRdb lists only in-frame clones, some missing. The top ten hold 5.5% to 7.5% of the sample, which has around 150,000 clones, approximately 86% seen once. The data belong to a study of blood T cell repertoires in COVID-19. Looking at the study overall: There were acute and convalescent COVID-19 samples, and they came from the United States, Italy and Spain.

The V gene's germline CDR1 is SEHNR and CDR2 FQNEAQ (reference sequence). The junction had 6 bases not matched to a gene; V was cut back by 5 bases and J by 9 bases. This CDR3 spans 13 amino acids. Seattle researchers signed up patients amid active infection and tracked them longitudinally. The TCR was taken from a woman aged 35 to 49 with COVID-19, enrolled during active disease. The rearrangement joins TRBV7-9 to TRBJ2-1, with 8 bases that match TRBD2. Sequenced material: peripheral blood. The CDR3 loop is CASSPGGASEQFF. The CDR3 region has the DNA TGTGCCAGCAGCCCCGGGGGGGCCAGTGAGCAGTTCTTC.